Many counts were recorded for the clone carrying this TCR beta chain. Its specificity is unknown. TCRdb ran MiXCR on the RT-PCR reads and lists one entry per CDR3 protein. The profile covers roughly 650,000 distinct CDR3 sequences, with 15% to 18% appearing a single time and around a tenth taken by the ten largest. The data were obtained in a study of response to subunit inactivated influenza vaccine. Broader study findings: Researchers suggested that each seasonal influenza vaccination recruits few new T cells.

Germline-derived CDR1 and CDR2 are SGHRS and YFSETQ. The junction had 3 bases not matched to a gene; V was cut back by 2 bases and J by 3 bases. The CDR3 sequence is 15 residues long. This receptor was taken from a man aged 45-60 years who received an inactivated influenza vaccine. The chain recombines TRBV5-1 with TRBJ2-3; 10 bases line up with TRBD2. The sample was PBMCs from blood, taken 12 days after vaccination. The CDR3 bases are TGCGCCAGCAGCTTAGGACTAGCGGCAACAGATACGCAGTATTTT. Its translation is CASSLGLAATDTQYF. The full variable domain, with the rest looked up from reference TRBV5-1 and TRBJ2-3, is KAGVTQTPRYLIKTRGQQVTLSCSPISGHRSVSWYQQTPGQGLQFLFEYFSETQRNKGNFPGRFSGRQFSNSRSEMNVSTLELGDSALYLCASSLGLAATDTQYFGPGTRLTVL.